This record covers a single TCR beta chain. Antigen specificity is unknown. This table comes from immunoSEQ multiplex PCR, and its TCRdb copy is limited to in-frame clones, with some not included. The profile shows more than 15,000 clones, about nine tenths of them singletons. The data belong to a study of PD-L1 blockade in urothelial cancer. Study context: Timepoints chosen for blood analysis were 3 weeks (second dose) and 6 weeks after treatment start. Typically, measured as a median, blood samples had about 140,000 T cells. Overall study results and limits: Better survival was forecast by a pretreatment blood TCR clonality below the median.

Patients were diagnosed with urothelial carcinoma, either locally advanced or metastatic. The CDR3 has 15 residues. Trimming at V came to 6 bases and at J to 0 bases, leaving 4 bases not matched to a gene. Germline lookup yields CDR1 ENHRY and CDR2 SYGVKD. The V and J genes are TRBV10-3 and TRBJ2-4, with TRBD1 matching over 8 bases. The sample in question was PBMCs, obtained around atezolizumab (anti-PD-L1) treatment. The clonotype was recovered from a man in his fifties with urothelial cancer. CDR3: CAISPTGVAKNIQYF. The CDR3 nucleotides are TGTGCCATCAGCCCGACAGGGGTAGCCAAAAACATTCAGTACTTC.